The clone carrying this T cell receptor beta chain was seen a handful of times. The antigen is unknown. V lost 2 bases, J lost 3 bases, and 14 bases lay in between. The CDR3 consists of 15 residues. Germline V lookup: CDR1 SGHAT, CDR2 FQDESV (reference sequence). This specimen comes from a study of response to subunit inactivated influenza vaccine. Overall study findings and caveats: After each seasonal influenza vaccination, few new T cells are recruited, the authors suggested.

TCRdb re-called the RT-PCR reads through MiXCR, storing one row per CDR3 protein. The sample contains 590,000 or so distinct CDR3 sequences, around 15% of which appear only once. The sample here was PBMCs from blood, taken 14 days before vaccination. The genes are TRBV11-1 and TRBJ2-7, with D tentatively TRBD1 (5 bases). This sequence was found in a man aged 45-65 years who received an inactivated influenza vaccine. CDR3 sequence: CASSLSDSADYEQYF. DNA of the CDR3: TGTGCCAGCAGCTTATCAGACAGTGCCGACTACGAGCAGTACTTC.